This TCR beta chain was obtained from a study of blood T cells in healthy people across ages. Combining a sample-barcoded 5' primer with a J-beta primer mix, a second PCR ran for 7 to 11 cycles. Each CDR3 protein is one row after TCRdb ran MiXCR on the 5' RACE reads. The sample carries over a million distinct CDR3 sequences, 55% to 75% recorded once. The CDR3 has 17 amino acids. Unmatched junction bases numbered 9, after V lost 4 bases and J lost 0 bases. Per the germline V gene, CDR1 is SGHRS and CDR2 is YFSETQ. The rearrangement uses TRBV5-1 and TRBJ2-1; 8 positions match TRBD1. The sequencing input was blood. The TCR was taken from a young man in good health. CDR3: CASSLRGPSSSYNEQFF. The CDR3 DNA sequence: TGCGCCAGCAGCCTCAGGGGGCCCTCAAGCTCCTACAATGAGCAGTTCTTC. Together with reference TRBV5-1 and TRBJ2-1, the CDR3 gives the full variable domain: KAGVTQTPRYLIKTRGQQVTLSCSPISGHRSVSWYQQTPGQGLQFLFEYFSETQRNKGNFPGRFSGRQFSNSRSEMNVSTLELGDSALYLCASSLRGPSSSYNEQFFGPGTRLTVL.